This record concerns one TCR beta chain sequence. Its antigen is still unknown. V trimming: 0 bases; J trimming: 4 bases; junction bases outside the gene matches: 3. From germline, CDR1 is SGDLS and CDR2 YYNGEE. This CDR3 is 15 amino acids long. These data belong to a study of T cell responses to AZD1222 COVID-19 vaccine. The overall study: The study pooled second doses at about 4 or about 12 weeks. Whole-study findings and limits: With dominance at 160-218 and 743-854, vaccine-associated CD4 TCRs spanned spike. Spike-specific TCR breadth and depth both grew after two AZD1222 doses. Mostly white British, mostly female donors; authors suggested clonal diversity may be underestimated.

Profiled with immunoSEQ multiplex PCR; TCRdb holds only in-frame clones, not every one. The data contain more than 90,000 clones, 86% of them singletons. Here the sequenced sample was peripheral blood, taken on day 0 of AZD1222 vaccination. This sequence joins TRBV9 and TRBJ2-2; TRBD2 matches at 7 bases. The sequence derives from an adult in good health. The CDR3 loop is CASSVVASGTGELFF. CDR3 coding DNA: TGTGCCAGCAGCGTAGTAGCTAGCGGCACCGGGGAGCTGTTTTTT.